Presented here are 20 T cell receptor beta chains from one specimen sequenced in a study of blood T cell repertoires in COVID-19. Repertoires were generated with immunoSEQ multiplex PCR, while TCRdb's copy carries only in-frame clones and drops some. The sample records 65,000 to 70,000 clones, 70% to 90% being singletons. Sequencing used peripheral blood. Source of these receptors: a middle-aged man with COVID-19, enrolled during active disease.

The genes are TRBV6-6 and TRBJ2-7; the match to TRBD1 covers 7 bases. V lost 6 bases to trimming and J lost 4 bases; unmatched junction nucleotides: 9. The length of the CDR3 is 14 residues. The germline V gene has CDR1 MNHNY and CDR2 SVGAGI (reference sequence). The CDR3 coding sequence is TGTGCCAGCAGGCAGACAGGGATCTCGTACGAGCAGTACTTC. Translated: CASRQTGISYEQYF.

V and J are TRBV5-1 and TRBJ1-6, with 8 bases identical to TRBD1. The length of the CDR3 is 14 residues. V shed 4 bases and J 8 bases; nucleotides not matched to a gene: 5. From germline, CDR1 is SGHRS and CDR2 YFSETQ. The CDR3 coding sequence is TGCGCCAGCAGCCAGACAGGGGCTTATTCACCCCTCCACTTT. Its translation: CASSQTGAYSPLHF.

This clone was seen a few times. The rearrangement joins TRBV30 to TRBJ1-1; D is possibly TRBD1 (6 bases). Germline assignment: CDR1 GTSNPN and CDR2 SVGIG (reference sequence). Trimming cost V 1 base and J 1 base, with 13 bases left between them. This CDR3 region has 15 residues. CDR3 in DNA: TGTGCCTGGAGTGGGAAGGGACAAGCGAACACTGAAGCTTTCTTT. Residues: CAWSGKGQANTEAFF.

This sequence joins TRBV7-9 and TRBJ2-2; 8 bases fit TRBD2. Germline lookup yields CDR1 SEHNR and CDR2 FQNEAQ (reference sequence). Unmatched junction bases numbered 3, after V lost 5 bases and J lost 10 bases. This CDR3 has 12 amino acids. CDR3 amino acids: CASSRGGVELFF. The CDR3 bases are TGTGCCAGCAGCCGGGGGGGTGTGGAGCTGTTTTTT.

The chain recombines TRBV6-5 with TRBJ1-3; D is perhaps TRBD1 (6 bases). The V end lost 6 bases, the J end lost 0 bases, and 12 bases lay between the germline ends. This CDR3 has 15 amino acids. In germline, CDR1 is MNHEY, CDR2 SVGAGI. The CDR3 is CASSPRTDSGNTIYF. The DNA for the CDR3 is TGTGCCAGCAGCCCCCGGACAGACTCTGGAAACACCATATATTTT.

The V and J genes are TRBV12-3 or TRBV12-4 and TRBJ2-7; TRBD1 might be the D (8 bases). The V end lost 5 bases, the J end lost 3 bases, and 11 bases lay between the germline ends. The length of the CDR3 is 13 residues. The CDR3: CASSSGTGYEQYF. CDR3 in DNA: TGTGCCAGCAGTAGCGGGACAGGCTACGAGCAGTACTTC.

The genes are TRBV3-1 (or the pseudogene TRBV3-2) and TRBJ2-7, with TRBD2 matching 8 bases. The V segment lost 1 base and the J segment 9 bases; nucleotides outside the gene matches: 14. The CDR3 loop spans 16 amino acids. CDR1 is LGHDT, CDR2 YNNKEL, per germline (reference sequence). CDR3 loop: CASSQGTQRGYPGQYF. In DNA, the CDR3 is TGTGCCAGCAGCCAAGGCACCCAGCGGGGGTACCCTGGGCAGTACTTC.

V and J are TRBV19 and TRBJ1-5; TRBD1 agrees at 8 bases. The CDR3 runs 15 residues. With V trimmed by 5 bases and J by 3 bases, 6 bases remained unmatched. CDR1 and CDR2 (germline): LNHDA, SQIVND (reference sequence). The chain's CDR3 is CASSGDRGFNQPQHF. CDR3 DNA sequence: TGTGCCAGTAGTGGAGACAGGGGATTCAATCAGCCCCAGCATTTT.

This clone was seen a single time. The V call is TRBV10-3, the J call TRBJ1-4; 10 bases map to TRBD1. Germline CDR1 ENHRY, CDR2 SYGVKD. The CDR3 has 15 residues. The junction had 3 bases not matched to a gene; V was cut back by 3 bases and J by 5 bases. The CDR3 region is CAISEGTGVNEKLFF. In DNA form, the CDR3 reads TGTGCCATCAGTGAAGGGACAGGGGTCAATGAAAAACTGTTTTTT.

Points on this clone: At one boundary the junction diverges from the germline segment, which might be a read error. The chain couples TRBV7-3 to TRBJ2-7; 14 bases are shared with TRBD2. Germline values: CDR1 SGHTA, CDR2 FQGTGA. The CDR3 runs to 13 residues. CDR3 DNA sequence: TGTGCCAGCAGCAACGGACTAGCGGGGGGCTTGAACTTC. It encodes CASSNGLAGGLNF. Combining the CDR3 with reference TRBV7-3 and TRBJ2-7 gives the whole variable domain GAGVSQTPSNKVTEKGKYVELRCDPISGHTALYWYRQSLGQGPEFLIYFQGTGAADDSGLPNDRFFAVRPEGSVSTLKIQRTERGDSAVYLCASSNGLAGGLNFGPGTRLTVT.

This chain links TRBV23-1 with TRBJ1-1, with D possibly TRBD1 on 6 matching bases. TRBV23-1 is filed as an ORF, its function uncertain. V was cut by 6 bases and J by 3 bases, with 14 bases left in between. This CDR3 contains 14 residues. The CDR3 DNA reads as TGCGCCAGCAGGAGAGGGGGAGAGGACACTGAAGCTTTCTTT. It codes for CASRRGGEDTEAFF.

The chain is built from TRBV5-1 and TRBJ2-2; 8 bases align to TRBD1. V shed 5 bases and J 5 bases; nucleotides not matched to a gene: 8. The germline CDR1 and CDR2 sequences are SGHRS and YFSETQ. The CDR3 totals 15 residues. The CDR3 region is CASSIARGPTGELFF. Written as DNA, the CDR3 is TGCGCCAGCAGTATCGCCAGGGGGCCGACCGGGGAGCTGTTTTTT.

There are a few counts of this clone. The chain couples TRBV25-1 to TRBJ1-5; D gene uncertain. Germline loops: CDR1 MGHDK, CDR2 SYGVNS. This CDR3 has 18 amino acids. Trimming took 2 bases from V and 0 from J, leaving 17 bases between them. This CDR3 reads CASSEPDHEANSNQPQHF. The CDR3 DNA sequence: TGTGCCAGCAGTGAACCCGATCATGAAGCTAATAGCAATCAGCCCCAGCATTTT.

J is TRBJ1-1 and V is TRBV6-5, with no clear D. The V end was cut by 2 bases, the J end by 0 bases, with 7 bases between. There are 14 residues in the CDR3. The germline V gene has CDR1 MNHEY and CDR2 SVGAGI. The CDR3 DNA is TGTGCCAGCAGTTACAGAGATATGAACACTGAAGCTTTCTTT. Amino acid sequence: CASSYRDMNTEAFF.

In nucleotides, the CDR3 is TGCAGCGTTCCCAACAGCCGACGATACAATGAGCAGTTCTTC. It is translated as CSVPNSRRYNEQFF. V is TRBV29-1 and J is TRBJ2-1, with no clear D. Germline CDR1 SQVTM, CDR2 ANQGSEA. V lost 5 bases, J lost 4 bases, and 15 bases lay in between. The CDR3 is made up of 14 amino acids.

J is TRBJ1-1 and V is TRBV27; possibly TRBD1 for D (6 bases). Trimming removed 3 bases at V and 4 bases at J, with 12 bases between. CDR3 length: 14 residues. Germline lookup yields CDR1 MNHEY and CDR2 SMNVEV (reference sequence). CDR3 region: CASSLGGQGTEAFF. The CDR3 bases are TGTGCCAGCAGTTTGGGGGGGCAGGGCACTGAAGCTTTCTTT.

In DNA, the CDR3 is TGTGCCAGCAACGGAGTCTCTGAAGCTTTCTTT. Its protein is CASNGVSEAFF. The chain has TRBV28 and TRBJ1-1; D remains ambiguous. The CDR3 is 11 amino acids. Trimming cost V 7 bases and J 6 bases, with 9 bases left between them. Germline V CDR1 and CDR2: MDHEN, SYDVKM.

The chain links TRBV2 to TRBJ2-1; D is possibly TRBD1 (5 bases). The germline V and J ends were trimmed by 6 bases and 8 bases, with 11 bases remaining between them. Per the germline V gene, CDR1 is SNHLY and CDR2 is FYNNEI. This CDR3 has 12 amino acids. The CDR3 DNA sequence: TGTGCCAGCAGACTCAGGGTAGATGAGCAGTTCTTC. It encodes CASRLRVDEQFF.

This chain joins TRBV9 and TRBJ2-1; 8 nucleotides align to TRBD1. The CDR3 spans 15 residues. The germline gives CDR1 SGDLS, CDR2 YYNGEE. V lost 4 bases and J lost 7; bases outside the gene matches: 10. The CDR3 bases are TGTGCCAGCAGCCTGGGGGGACAGGTCGGGAATGAGCAGTTCTTC. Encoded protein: CASSLGGQVGNEQFF. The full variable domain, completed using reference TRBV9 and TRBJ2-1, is DSGVTQTPKHLITATGQRVTLRCSPRSGDLSVYWYQQSLDQGLQFLIQYYNGEERAKGNILERFSAQQFPDLHSELNLSSLELGDSALYFCASSLGGQVGNEQFFGPGTRLTVL.

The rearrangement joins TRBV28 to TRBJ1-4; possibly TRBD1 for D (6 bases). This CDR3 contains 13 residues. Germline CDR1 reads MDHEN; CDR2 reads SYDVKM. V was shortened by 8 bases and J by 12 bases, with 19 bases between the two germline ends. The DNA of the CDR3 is TGTGCCAGCGGTTGGGGGGGCAGCGTGGAACTGTTTTTT. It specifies CASGWGGSVELFF.